Sequencing of this T cell receptor beta chain was carried out in a study of spatial heterogeneity in lung cancer. Background on the study: The donor population consisted of 72 patients with untreated, early-stage non-small cell lung cancer. Sequences of the beta chain were consistently detected in greater numbers than alpha-chain sequences. Available follow-up PBMC samples were sequenced, at a median of around two years post-resection.

This clonotype was seen at least ten times. Each molecule of TCR cDNA was tagged with one unique molecular identifier. In TCRdb, the 5' RACE reads were re-called with MiXCR into one record per CDR3 protein. The sample records more than 95,000 distinct CDR3 sequences, more than 9% being singletons. Time point reported: blood at routine non-recurrence follow-up after resection. Sequencing covered unsorted whole RNA taken from tumor, nontumor lung or frozen PBMC. Trimming removed 6 bases from V and 8 bases from J, with 13 bases in between. This CDR3 region has 12 residues. Germline values: CDR1 ENHRY, CDR2 SYGVKD.

Specimen: PBMCs, collected at follow-up. The source of this sequence is a male donor with early-stage non-small cell lung cancer. V is TRBV10-3 and J is TRBJ1-2, with TRBD1 as a possible D gene (5 bases). DNA of the CDR3: TGTGCCATCAGGATCACAGGTTCCGGCTACACCTTC. This sequence encodes CAIRITGSGYTF.